This TCR beta chain was sequenced for a study of cytotoxic CD8 clonotypes in ibrutinib-treated CLL (dated by TCRdb to 2020 to 2022). In terms of the full investigation: In this cohort, 15 patients were treatment-naive and some 10 were relapsed/refractory, while fewer than 18 had unmutated IGHV. Responses were partial in around 24 patients and complete in 2; after median about 70 months follow-up, around 14 stayed in remission and approximately twelve progressed. The response samples were drawn at a median of roughly eleven months into treatment, with a range of about 6 to 36 months. An average of about 250,000 productive templates and 94,082 productive rearrangements was obtained per sample. Longitudinal samples were available for about 30% of the 86 trial participants. Cryopreserved peripheral blood mononuclear cells were collected before treatment, at response, and at either disease progression or sustained remission. All remission and progressive disease samples were collected while patients were still receiving ibrutinib.

A MiSeq instrument was used for deep resolution sequencing, which targeted depths ranging from 1 in 1 million up to 1 in 200,000 T cells, with coverage averaging 10x for each clonotype. The immunoSEQ hsTCRB Kit was used to generate the TCR beta libraries. In the original analysis: The data were analyzed with ImmunoSEQ Analyzer and ImmunoSEQ Data Assistant, and V, D and J gene assignments followed IMGT definitions. Clonality was computed as one minus normalized Shannon entropy of productive rearrangement frequencies, ranging from 0 to 1. Only overrepresented clonotypes making up at least 0.05% of the repertoire of each patient were included in the public clonotype analysis. About a dozen repertoires from age-matched healthy donors, obtained from immuneACCESS, served as clonality controls. Not all clones reach the TCRdb copy of this immuneACCESS table, which keeps in-frame sequences only. Checked studies attribute under half of the gap to unresolved V genes and leave the rest unexplained. V, J and clone size are taken as reported in that table, and D and trimming were inferred from the DNA itself. The sample table holds 100,000 to 150,000 clones, of which approximately 85% were seen once. Jointly, the top ten make up roughly 1.9% of the sample.

From the germline V gene (reference sequence), CDR1 is SEHNR and CDR2 is FQNEAQ. The CDR3 numbers 15 residues from cysteine through phenylalanine. The retained sequence is limited to the CDR3, 45 bases, with the frame set at the first base. The germline V and J ends show losses of 5 bases and 4 bases respectively, and no gene match explains 9 bases of the junction. On this clone itself: This receptor's antigen is unknown. No quality values exist for individual bases; no much larger clone is one base distant.

The sample's time point label, in plain terms: 20 to 30 months on ibrutinib. Around 1.8 micrograms of genomic DNA were extracted from cryopreserved PBMCs for TCR beta library preparation. Longitudinal blood samples from CLL patients on ibrutinib monotherapy underwent high-throughput TCR beta sequencing. The patients took part in an open-label, single-center phase 2 trial of ibrutinib monotherapy. What the work shows at the level of the full study, not this receptor alone: Baseline clonality exceeded that of age-matched healthy donors and correlated strongly with circulating CD8+ T-cell counts. Sampling times were not matched between sustained-remission and progressing patients, and lymph node repertoires were not studied. Clonality increased at ibrutinib response, stayed stable in sustained remission, and fell back toward baseline at progression. Public clonotypes were rare and either shrank or stayed stable during treatment, and the rise in clonality at ibrutinib response reflected expansion of private clonotypes.

Recombination connected TRBV7-9 to TRBJ1-1; the junction holds 8 bases that match TRBD1. The clonotype was recovered from a human donor with chronic lymphocytic leukemia. Sequenced material: PBMCs, taken after 24 months of ibrutinib treatment. In nucleotide form, the sequence is TGTGCCAGCAGCCCACCCGGGACAGGCTCCACTGAAGCTTTCTTT. It encodes CASSPPGTGSTEAFF.